The clone carrying this T cell receptor (beta chain) appeared many times. Antigen: not known. TCRdb re-called the 5' RACE reads with MiXCR, one entry per CDR3 protein. Here the sample spans tens of thousands of distinct CDR3 sequences, more than 5.5% being singletons. The sample originates from a study of T cells after yellow fever vaccination. Overall study findings and caveats: There was a possibility that FACS-sorted repertoires contained abundant clonotypes contaminating from the bulk population.

The germline CDR1 and CDR2 sequences are KGHDR and SFDVKD. V shed 9 bases, J shed 4 bases, and the junction held 9 bases outside the gene matches. The CDR3 runs to 15 residues. The rearrangement links TRBV24-1 to TRBJ2-2; TRBD2 agrees at 8 bases. The sequencing used CD8+ T cells sorted from PBMCs, collected 5 to 6 days after the first yellow fever vaccination. This clonotype was obtained from a man in his late teens or twenties who received the YFV17D yellow fever vaccine. The CDR3 DNA is TGTGCCACCGCCACTAGCGGAGACCTCACCGGGGAGCTGTTTTTT. Translating gives CATATSGDLTGELFF.